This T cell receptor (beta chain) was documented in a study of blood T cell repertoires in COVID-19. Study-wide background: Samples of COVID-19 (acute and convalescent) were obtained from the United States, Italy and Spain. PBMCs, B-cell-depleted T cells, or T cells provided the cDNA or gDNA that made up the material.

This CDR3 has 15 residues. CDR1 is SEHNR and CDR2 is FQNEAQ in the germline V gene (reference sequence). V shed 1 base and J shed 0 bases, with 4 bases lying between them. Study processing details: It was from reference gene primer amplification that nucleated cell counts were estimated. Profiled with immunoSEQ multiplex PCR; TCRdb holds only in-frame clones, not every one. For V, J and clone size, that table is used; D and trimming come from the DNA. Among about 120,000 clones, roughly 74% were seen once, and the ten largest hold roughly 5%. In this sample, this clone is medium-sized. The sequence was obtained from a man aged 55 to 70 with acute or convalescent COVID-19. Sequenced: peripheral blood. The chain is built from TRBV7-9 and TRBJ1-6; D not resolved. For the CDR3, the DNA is TGTGCCAGCAGCTTAGACAGCTCCTATAATTCACCCCTCCACTTT. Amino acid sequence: CASSLDSSYNSPLHF.